The 19 T cell receptor beta chains given below trace back to one sample, sequenced in a study of blood T cell repertoires in COVID-19. TCRdb's copy holds only in-frame clones and misses some; the assay was immunoSEQ multiplex PCR. The table lists fewer than 350,000 clones, approximately 90% of them singletons. The sequencing input was peripheral blood. These receptors were taken from a middle-aged man with acute or convalescent COVID-19.

The chain joins TRBV27 to TRBJ2-7, with 8 positions matching TRBD2. This CDR3 region has 16 residues. V was clipped by 4 bases and J by 5 bases; unmatched bases: 13. CDR1 and CDR2 from the germline V gene are MNHEY and SMNVEV (reference sequence). Written as DNA, the CDR3 is TGTGCCAGCAGTTCCCCGGGACTAGGAAGGTGGAACGAGCAGTACTTC. Translating it yields CASSSPGLGRWNEQYF.

This sequence joins TRBV19 and TRBJ2-1; perhaps TRBD1 as D (5 bases). V lost 7 bases, J lost 8 bases, and 15 bases lay in between. The CDR3 has 13 amino acids. Germline-derived CDR1 and CDR2 are LNHDA and SQIVND (reference sequence). The CDR3 sequence is CASKGPRWDEQFF. CDR3 sequence (DNA): TGTGCCAGTAAGGGGCCTCGGTGGGATGAGCAGTTCTTC.

The CDR3 here is CASSRGTLPPYEQYF. Written as DNA, the CDR3 is TGTGCCAGCAGCAGAGGGACTTTACCCCCCTACGAGCAGTACTTC. The chain carries TRBV6-5 and TRBJ2-7, with a possible D match to TRBD2 (6 bases). The V gene lost 6 bases and the J gene lost 2 bases, with 17 bases spanning the gap. This CDR3 has 15 amino acids. CDR1 is MNHEY and CDR2 is SVGAGI in the germline V gene.

The V gene is TRBV9, the J gene TRBJ1-1; 7 nucleotides agree with TRBD1. Looked up from germline, CDR1 is SGDLS and CDR2 is YYNGEE. This CDR3 spans 15 amino acids. The trim removed 3 bases at V and 0 bases at J, leaving 5 bases unmatched. In DNA, the CDR3 is TGTGCCAGCAGCGGTACCAGGGGGTTGAACACTGAAGCTTTCTTT. Translation gives CASSGTRGLNTEAFF.

This clone has a single count. The chain employs TRBV11-2 and TRBJ1-1, with TRBD1 identical over 8 bases. The germline V gene has CDR1 SGHAT and CDR2 FQNNGV. The CDR3 runs to 13 residues. J gave up 6 bases and V 3 bases, and 3 bases lay outside the gene matches. The CDR3 loop reads CASSLDREAEAFF. In DNA form, the CDR3 reads TGTGCCAGCAGCTTGGACAGGGAGGCTGAAGCTTTCTTT.

V and J are TRBV7-6 and TRBJ1-2; D is possibly TRBD1 (5 bases). V was trimmed by 5 bases and J by 5 bases, leaving 12 bases between them. The CDR3 is 13 residues long. Germline V lookup: CDR1 SGHVS, CDR2 FNYEAQ. Here the CDR3 reads CASSPRRGYGYTF. In nucleotides, the CDR3 is TGTGCCAGCAGCCCCCGAAGGGGATATGGCTACACCTTC.

The chain carries TRBV5-6 and TRBJ1-6; tentatively, D is TRBD1 (6 bases). The V and J ends lost 2 bases and 6 bases respectively, with 15 bases between them. The CDR3 sequence is 16 residues long. CDR1 SGHDT and CDR2 YYEEEE come from the germline V gene. The CDR3 DNA sequence: TGTGCCAGCAGCTTATTTCGGGCGGGGGCTAATTCACCCCTCCACTTT. Amino acid sequence: CASSLFRAGANSPLHF.

V is TRBV27 and J is TRBJ2-7; the match to TRBD1 covers 7 bases. Germline CDR1 is MNHEY and CDR2 is SMNVEV (reference sequence). Trimming cost V 5 bases and J 3 bases; bases outside gene matches: 13. The CDR3 is made up of 16 amino acids. The CDR3 here is CASSGPLGGQSYEQYF. The CDR3 nucleotides are TGTGCCAGCAGTGGACCCTTAGGGGGCCAGAGCTACGAGCAGTACTTC.

This clone was found a few times. The CDR3 region is CASTKGGQGANEQFF. The DNA of the CDR3 is TGTGCCAGCACCAAAGGAGGACAGGGGGCAAATGAGCAGTTCTTC. The chain recombines TRBV21-1 with TRBJ2-1; TRBD1, the table's D call, was not compared with the DNA. TRBV21-1 is shown as a pseudogene. The CDR3 has 15 residues.

The chain's CDR3 is CASSLGTQVSEAFF. In nucleotides, the CDR3 is TGTGCCAGCAGCTTAGGAACACAGGTTTCCGAAGCTTTCTTT. J is TRBJ1-1 and V is TRBV11-2; D is possibly TRBD1 (5 bases). CDR1 and CDR2 from the germline V gene are SGHAT and FQNNGV. V was pared by 1 base and J by 8 bases, with 14 bases between. This CDR3 is 14 amino acids long.

This sequence joins TRBV19 and TRBJ1-6; no reliable D call. Germline V gene sequence: CDR1 LNHDA, CDR2 SQIVND (reference sequence). The CDR3 has 18 residues. Deletions cut 5 bases from V and 5 bases from J, with 22 bases between. DNA for the CDR3: TGTGCCAGTAGTCGAACCTATGCGGGGAGCGGAGATAATTCACCCCTCCACTTT. It codes for CASSRTYAGSGDNSPLHF.

The chain links TRBV5-6 to TRBJ2-7; D remains ambiguous. The CDR3 sequence is 12 residues long. Germline CDR1 is SGHDT and CDR2 is YYEEEE. Trimming left V 1 base short and J 6 bases short, with 8 bases between. This CDR3 reads CASSLRIVEQYF. The CDR3 DNA reads as TGTGCCAGCAGCTTGCGCATAGTCGAGCAGTACTTC. Complete variable domain (other parts from reference TRBV5-6 and TRBJ2-7): DAGVTQSPTHLIKTRGQQVTLRCSPKSGHDTVSWYQQALGQGPQFIFQYYEEEERQRGNFPDRFSGHQFPNYSSELNVNALLLGDSALYLCASSLRIVEQYFGPGTRLTVT.

The chain couples TRBV4-2 to TRBJ2-1, with 7 bases identical to TRBD2. With 1 base clipped from V and 2 bases from J, the junction kept 2 bases outside the gene matches. This CDR3 spans 15 amino acids. CDR1 and CDR2 (germline): LGHNA, YNFKEQ. DNA for the CDR3: TGTGCCAGCAGCCAAGCGGGGGGTACCTACAATGAGCAGTTCTTC. Amino acids: CASSQAGGTYNEQFF.

V usage is TRBV6-2 or TRBV6-3 and J usage is TRBJ1-5; the D is unclear. Germline V gives CDR1 MNHEY, CDR2 SVGEGT. Trimming removed 0 bases at V and 9 bases at J, with 12 bases between. There are 14 residues in the CDR3. The CDR3 loop reads CASSYSVGGGPQHF. CDR3 bases: TGTGCCAGCAGTTACTCGGTGGGAGGCGGGCCCCAGCATTTT.

This clone was observed a single time. The V gene is TRBV5-1, the J gene TRBJ1-1; no clear D gene. The CDR3 spans 15 residues. The ends were cut back, 1 base at V and 1 base at J, with 11 bases in the middle. Germline V CDR1 and CDR2: SGHRS, YFSETQ. CDR3 in amino acids: CASSLMSVGNTEAFF. In DNA form, the CDR3 reads TGCGCCAGCAGCTTGATGTCGGTCGGGAACACTGAAGCTTTCTTT.

This sequence joins TRBV27 and TRBJ1-2; TRBD1 might be the D (6 bases). Trimming took 5 bases from V and 8 from J, leaving 18 bases between them. Germline V gene sequence: CDR1 MNHEY, CDR2 SMNVEV (reference sequence). The CDR3 has 14 residues. For the CDR3, the DNA is TGTGCCAGCAGTCCCCAGGGGTTGGCGGAAGGCTACACCTTC. Residues: CASSPQGLAEGYTF.

V gene TRBV6-6 combines with J gene TRBJ1-1; TRBD1 is a possible D gene (5 bases). The CDR3 totals 13 residues. Trimming took off 6 bases at V and 4 bases at J, with 12 bases between the two ends. CDR1 MNHNY and CDR2 SVGAGI come from the germline V gene (reference sequence). For the CDR3, the DNA is TGTGCCAGCAGGTTTGGGGGAGGCACTGAAGCTTTCTTT. Protein sequence: CASRFGGGTEAFF.

This sequence joins TRBV7-8 and TRBJ2-7; 8 bases agree with TRBD1. J was trimmed by 0 bases and V by 5 bases; bases with no gene match: 6. The CDR3 is 15 amino acids. The germline CDR1 and CDR2 sequences are SGHVS and FQNEAQ. The chain's CDR3 is CASSLGQDDSYEQYF. Here the CDR3 DNA reads TGTGCCAGCAGCCTGGGACAGGATGACTCCTACGAGCAGTACTTC.

CDR3 nucleotides: TGTGCCAGCAGTTTTTGGACAGGAGGAGGTAACTATGGCTACACCTTC. This translates into CASSFWTGGGNYGYTF. The chain couples TRBV3-1 (or the pseudogene TRBV3-2) to TRBJ1-2, with 7 bases matching TRBD1. Germline V gene lookup returns CDR1 LGHDT and CDR2 YNNKEL (reference sequence). The CDR3 contains 16 residues. The V gene end was trimmed by 6 bases and the J gene end by 1 base; junction bases not matched to a gene: 11.